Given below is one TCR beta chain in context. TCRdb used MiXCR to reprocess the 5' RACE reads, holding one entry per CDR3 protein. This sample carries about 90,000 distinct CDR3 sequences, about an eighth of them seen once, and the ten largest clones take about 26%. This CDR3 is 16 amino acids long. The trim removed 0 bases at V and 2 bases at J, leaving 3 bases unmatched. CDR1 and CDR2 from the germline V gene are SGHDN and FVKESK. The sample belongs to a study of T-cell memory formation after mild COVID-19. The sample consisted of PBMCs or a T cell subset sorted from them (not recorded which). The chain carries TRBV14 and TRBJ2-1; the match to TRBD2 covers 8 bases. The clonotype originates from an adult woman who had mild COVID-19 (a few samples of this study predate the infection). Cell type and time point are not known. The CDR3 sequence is CASSQEREEPYNEQFF. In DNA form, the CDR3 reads TGTGCCAGCAGCCAAGAGCGGGAGGAACCCTACAATGAGCAGTTCTTC.